This entry lists 15 T cell receptor delta chains sequenced from one sample in a study of γδ T cells in repeated Plasmodium falciparum infection. TCRdb reprocessed the multiplex PCR reads through CATT. The sample consists of roughly 50,000 delta-chain clones, roughly 1.5% of them appearing once. Flow sorting of PBMC yielded separate Vgamma9/Vdelta2+ and Vdelta2-negative gammadelta T cell populations for bulk repertoire analysis. The sample taken for sequencing was gamma-delta T cells from blood. The receptors originated from a pool of human donors (malaria-infected and uninfected, not separated).

Many counts were recorded for this clone. TCRdb gives a protein that differs at residue 4 from what the DNA encodes, so the protein here is translated from the DNA. The chain couples TRDV1 to TRDJ1; 10 bases agree with TRDD3. From germline, CDR1 is TSWWSYY and CDR2 QGS. The CDR3 loop spans 20 amino acids. V was clipped by 7 bases and J by 0 bases; unmatched bases: 20. The CDR3 DNA reads TGTGCTCTTGAGGAGCCGTCCTCCTACACCTGGGGGATAAACACCGATAAACTCATCTTT. Protein: CALEEPSSYTWGINTDKLIF.

Ten or more counts support this clone. This likely reflects a read error, since a far larger clone is one base away. This chain connects TRDV2 to TRDJ1; 12 bases map to TRDD3. Germline V lookup: CDR1 GEAIGNYY, CDR2 EKD. This CDR3 spans 16 amino acids. The CDR3: CACDRVLGDTSLKVIF. CDR3 nucleotide sequence: TGTGCCTGTGATCGGGTACTGGGGGATACCTCCCTTAAAGTCATCTTT.

Regarding this clone: This probably arose from a read error, given a far larger clone one base away. Different DNA sequences within this sample yield the same CDR3. The V gene is TRDV1, but the J gene lacks a call; the D call in the table, TRDD3, was not verified against the DNA. The CDR3 spans 21 residues. CDR1 and CDR2 (germline): TSWWSYY, QGS. CDR3: CALGVPNWGIPSVGYTDKLIF. In DNA form, the CDR3 reads TGTGCTCTTGGGGTCCCTAACTGGGGGATACCCTCCGTCGGGTACACCGATAAACTCATCTTC.

This clone was counted many times. The TCRdb protein, from a much larger clone, departs from this DNA's translation at residue 6, likely by read error; the protein shown derives from the DNA. The V call is TRDV1, the J call TRDJ1, with 8 bases that match TRDD3. The J segment lost 0 bases and the V segment lost 1 base, leaving 10 bases of the junction unmatched. The CDR3 is 18 residues long. CDR1 and CDR2 (germline): TSWWSYY, QGS. The CDR3 nucleotides are TGTGCTCTTGGGGAACCAAAGGGATACGTTCTTGACACCGATAAACTCATCTTT. Protein sequence: CALGEPKGYVLDTDKLIF.

Points on this clone: The translation of this DNA and the TCRdb protein of a much larger clone differ at residue 6, probably owing to a read error; the protein shown here is translated from the DNA. This chain joins TRDV1 and TRDJ1, with 7 bases identical to TRDD3. This CDR3 comprises 21 residues. Germline V gene sequence: CDR1 TSWWSYY, CDR2 QGS. This chain's CDR3 is CALGVCDSTLGYAHPTDKLIF. CDR3 sequence (DNA): TGTGCCCTTGGGGTCTGTGATTCCACCCTCGGATACGCACACCCCACCGATAAACTCATCTTT.

Of note for this clone: This likely stems from a read error, as it lies one base from a far larger clone. This CDR3 is also generated by other DNA sequences in the sample. This chain links TRDV2 with TRDJ3, with 11 bases matching TRDD3. Germline matching of the DNA provided the J gene here, since TCRdb leaves it blank. This CDR3 spans 17 amino acids. Germline lookup yields CDR1 GEAIGNYY and CDR2 EKD. DNA for the CDR3: TGTGCCTGTGACTGGGGGATACGCGGCTGGGACACCAGACAGATGTTTTTC. Amino acid sequence: CACDWGIRGWDTRQMFF.

This clone was observed at least ten times. The protein in TCRdb stems from a much larger clone and differs at residue 13 from this DNA's translation, likely a read error; here the protein is translated from the DNA. V usage is TRDV1 and J usage is TRDJ1; D unresolved. The CDR3 runs to 17 residues. The V gene's germline CDR1 is TSWWSYY and CDR2 QGS. The CDR3 region has the DNA TGTGCTCTTGGGGAACTTCGGACCGGACTGTACACCTATAAACTCATCTTT. This codes for CALGELRTGLYTYKLIF.

This clone has ten or more counts. A much larger clone lies a single base off, so this may be a read error. The same CDR3 is also encoded by other DNA sequences in this sample. This CDR3 is CALGEIEYTDKLIF. CDR3 DNA: TGTGCTCTTGGGGAAATAGAGTACACCGATAAACTCATCTTT. The chain has TRDV1 and TRDJ1, with D uncertain. In germline, CDR1 is TSWWSYY, CDR2 QGS. The germline V and J ends were trimmed by 2 bases and 0 bases, with 7 bases remaining between them. CDR3 length equals 14 residues.

This clone was counted only a few times. The protein given by TCRdb reflects a much larger clone and differs at residue 20 from this DNA's translation, likely from a read error; the protein shown is the DNA's translation. V is TRDV1 and J is TRDJ1; TRDD3 matches at 9 bases. TCRdb offers no J gene call, so here the DNA was matched to germline to obtain one. J was trimmed by 0 bases and V by 2 bases; bases with no gene match: 34. The germline CDR1 and CDR2 sequences are TSWWSYY and QGS. The CDR3 runs 26 residues. The CDR3 reads CALGEFDSYIWMASWGIGGHTDKLIF. The CDR3 DNA reads as TGTGCTCTTGGGGAATTCGATTCCTATATATGGATGGCTTCCTGGGGGATCGGGGGTCACACCGATAAACTCATCTTT.

In this sample, this clone turned up a few times. A far larger clone is only one base removed, so a read error is likely. The sample contains more than one DNA sequence encoding this CDR3. The V gene is TRDV1, the J gene TRDJ1; D is undetermined. Matching the DNA to germline supplied the J gene, which TCRdb does not give. Germline values: CDR1 TSWWSYY, CDR2 QGS. The CDR3 totals 18 residues. Trimming shortened V by 1 base and J by 0 bases, and 18 bases separated the two germline ends. The CDR3 region is CALGERGRRALYTDKLIF. The CDR3 DNA is TGTGCTCTTGGGGAACGAGGAAGGCGGGCGCTTTACACCGATAAACTCATCTTT.

This clone was counted ten times or more. Its ends do not fully match the called genes, so a read error is possible. This chain uses TRDV2 with TRDJ1; no firm D call. CDR1 and CDR2 from the germline V gene are GEAIGNYY and EKD. This CDR3 comprises 22 residues. In DNA, the CDR3 is TGTGCCTGTGCAGCGCGCCGAATATTCTTCAACCGACTCCCCGTTTACACCGATAAACCCATCTTT. Translating it yields CACAARRIFFNRLPVYTDKPIF.

This clone turned up a few times. The protein that TCRdb holds for this DNA derives from a much larger clone and differs from the translated DNA at residue 11, which likely indicates a read error; the protein shown here is translated from the DNA. The V gene is TRDV1, the J gene TRDJ1, with a tentative D call TRDD3 (5 bases). TCRdb records no J gene; here it was assigned by comparing the DNA to germline. The germline V gene encodes CDR1 TSWWSYY and CDR2 QGS. The CDR3 loop spans 18 amino acids. V lost 2 bases and J lost 0, with 19 bases in between. CDR3 nucleotide sequence: TGTGCTCTTGGGGAATGCTTCTGGGAGCGAGGCTACACCGATAAACTCATCTTT. As protein: CALGECFWERGYTDKLIF.

This clone was recorded at least ten times. The mismatch at residue 15 between this DNA's translation and the TCRdb protein of a much larger clone likely reflects a read error; the protein shown is translated from the DNA. The chain joins TRDV1 to TRDJ1; 9 positions agree with TRDD3. The CDR3 has 18 amino acids. CDR1 and CDR2 (germline): TSWWSYY, QGS. As DNA, the CDR3 is TGTGCTCTTGGGGAACTTGGATTGCACGGGGGATACACCGATAGACTCATCTTT. It codes for CALGELGLHGGYTDRLIF.

This clone was detected a few times. The protein held in TCRdb is that of a much larger clone and does not match this DNA's translation at residue 10, likely because of a read error; the protein shown is translated from the DNA. The V gene is TRDV1, the J gene TRDJ1; D is unresolved. The J gene was not available in TCRdb and was assigned here by matching the DNA to germline segments. The CDR3 extends over 13 amino acids. CDR1 is TSWWSYY, CDR2 QGS, per germline. The CDR3: CALGEVIHDRLIF. CDR3 nucleotides: TGTGCTCTTGGGGAAGTAATTCACGATAGACTCATCTTT.

This clone was detected ten times or more. This may arise from a read error, as a much more abundant clone is one base away. The sample holds other DNA sequences that translate to the same CDR3. The CDR3 sequence is CALGKSPSVGPNKTKYTDKLIF. The CDR3 region has the DNA TGTGCTCTTGGGAAATCCCCTTCGGTGGGACCGAATAAGACTAAGTACACTGATAAACTCATCTTT. The rearrangement links TRDV1 to TRDJ1; possible D gene TRDD2, 5 bases. The CDR3 extends over 22 amino acids. The germline gives CDR1 TSWWSYY, CDR2 QGS.